The TCR beta chain under discussion was sequenced for a study of CD8 T cells in ankylosing spondylitis (dated by TCRdb to about 2017). With respect to the entire study: The study set out to find disease-linked TCR variants by profiling T cell receptor beta repertoires in ankylosing spondylitis patients and healthy donors. In total, the full study cohort was made up of 100 to 140 healthy donors and 25 to 30 ankylosing spondylitis patients. Peripheral blood samples were taken, and synovial fluid was additionally collected from ankylosing spondylitis patients.

Summary of the overall study and its limitations: Some motif variants were previously reported in synovial fluid and blood of reactive arthritis patients, suggesting common disease-initiation mechanisms. The disease-linked clones were reported as significantly enriched in matched synovial fluid samples from ankylosing spondylitis patients. In peripheral blood, the disease-linked clones were found at relatively low frequencies and had a CD8+ phenotype. Blood from ankylosing spondylitis patients appeared to be characterized by a TCR beta motif made up of several highly homologous amino acid variants.

This clonotype was recorded many times. What antigen it recognizes has not been identified. No base quality values were provided; no much bigger clone lies one nucleotide off. The run used an Illumina HiSeq 2500. Quantitative 5'-RACE with molecular barcodes was used to prepare TCR beta libraries. The source study handled its data this way. A new computational method based on a probabilistic model of VDJ rearrangement was used to identify disease-linked TCR variants. Using fastp at Q25 and MiXCR, TCRdb reprocessed the public reads and kept productive beta chains. Identical CDR3 protein sequences are pooled into one entry, listed with their most common genes and DNA. It is TCRdb's table, rather than the study itself, that gives the V and J calls and clone size. Counted in this sample were 250,000 or so distinct CDR3 sequences; about 10% of them appeared once. Less than 3% of the sample is in the top ten clones.

The TCR originated in a male donor with ankylosing spondylitis or in good health (not recorded which). Sequencing was carried out using blood, either unsorted or a sorted T cell fraction (not recorded which).

The DNA reads as follows: TGTGCCAGCAGTTACTCTAGGAACAGCTACACCGGGGAGCTGTTTTTT. This gives the protein CASSYSRNSYTGELFF. The V and J genes are TRBV6-5 and TRBJ2-2; no D gene can be assigned with confidence. The CDR3 measures 16 amino acids from cysteine to phenylalanine. CDR3 DNA is the only sequence kept; it has 48 bases, read in frame from the first base. The trim is 0 bases for V and 3 bases for J, with a gap of 11 bases between the germline ends. CDR1 is given as MNHEY and CDR2 as SVGAGI, both from the germline V gene.